This T cell receptor beta chain was profiled in a study of blood T cell repertoires in COVID-19. Study-wide context: Italy, Spain and the United States were the sources of the convalescent and acute COVID-19 samples. PBMCs, B-cell-depleted T cells, or T cells were the source of the cDNA or gDNA that made up the material.

Produced via immunoSEQ multiplex PCR; TCRdb's table is partial and in-frame only. In the table there are some 150,000 clones, around 87% of which are singletons. The sample comprised peripheral blood. The TCR comes from a woman aged 60-75 years with active or convalescent COVID-19.

For the CDR3, the DNA is TGTGCCAGCAGGGACAGGGGGGGCGGCGAGCAGTACTTC. This encodes CASRDRGGGEQYF. The gene calls are TRBV2 and TRBJ2-7; 10 positions match TRBD1. The CDR3 is made up of 13 amino acids. CDR1 is SNHLY and CDR2 is FYNNEI in the germline V gene. Trimming took 6 bases from V and 6 from J; bases not matched to a gene: 5.